This T cell receptor beta chain is from a study of blood T cell repertoires in COVID-19. Study-wide background: PBMCs, B-cell-depleted T cells, or T cells were the source of the cDNA or gDNA that made up the material.

The data were produced by immunoSEQ multiplex PCR, yet TCRdb's version contains in-frame clones alone and is incomplete. The top ten clones hold 3% to 4% of a sample with about 220,000 clones, 70% to 85% of them seen once. The length of the CDR3 is 18 residues. V was cut by 1 base and J by 2 bases, with 20 bases left in between. Germline V gene lookup returns CDR1 SGHAT and CDR2 FQNNGV. The V and J genes are TRBV11-2 and TRBJ1-2; D unresolved. The sequence was obtained from an older woman who had recovered from COVID-19. Sequencing used PBMCs or T cells enriched from blood (not recorded which). CDR3 region: CASSLGSSLMAFNYGYTF. The CDR3 nucleotides are TGTGCCAGCAGCTTAGGCTCCAGTTTGATGGCCTTCAACTATGGCTACACCTTC.